This TCR beta chain was recovered during a study of OX40 agonist ivuxolimab in advanced cancers. As for the study in general: Across the patients, intravenous ivuxolimab was delivered every 2 weeks at 0.01 to 10 mg/kg.

J lost 2 bases, V lost 4 bases, and 2 bases had no gene match. Germline V gene sequence: CDR1 SEHNR, CDR2 FQNEAQ (reference sequence). The CDR3 sequence is 15 residues long. The assay was immunoSEQ multiplex PCR, and TCRdb's table has in-frame clones only and misses some. The sample lists around 72,000 clones; approximately 89% were seen once. Sequenced material: CD4+ or CD8+ T cells sorted from blood, taken in a trial of the OX40 agonist ivuxolimab. This receptor was taken from an adult with an advanced solid tumor such as melanoma, head and neck, liver or kidney cancer. This rearrangement joins TRBV7-9 to TRBJ2-2, with 9 bases fitting TRBD1. Here the CDR3 DNA reads TGTGCCAGCAGCTCGGGACAGGGAAACACCGGGGAGCTGTTTTTT. As protein: CASSSGQGNTGELFF.